Sequencing of this T cell receptor beta chain was carried out in a study of cytomegalovirus exposure and HLA in healthy donors (dated by TCRdb to the late 2010s). Regarding the research as a whole: According to an earlier analysis of several hundred of the donors, about 190 million T cells yielded some 110 million unique TCR beta sequences and more than 250 Gb of sequence data. To decide whether each TCR beta V gene segment behaved as functional or pseudogenic, an earlier analysis of some 580 of the donors relied on high-throughput TCR beta sequencing. A separate validation cohort of 100 to 150 different subjects was used in addition to the 666-subject first cohort. Donor age, sex, ethnicity and CMV serostatus were compiled together with the repertoire data. In a later genetic analysis, genome-wide SNP genotypes for about 55% of the roughly 700 donors were used, and that subset was treated as a discovery cohort. HLA typing covered class I and class II loci at four-digit resolution. Four to six DR-DQ haplotypes were handled as single units for association and clustering, since linkage in the cohort was strong. The study profiled the T cell repertoires of hundreds of subjects by immunosequencing and related them to cytomegalovirus serostatus. High-throughput TCR immunosequencing, statistical association of individual TCRs with disease status, and machine learning were combined to predict cytomegalovirus infection status. The study aimed to test whether cataloging public T cell receptors could reveal signatures of past pathogen exposure. An early release that covered roughly 600 HLA-typed donors contained approximately 300 gigabases of sequencing data and around 80 million unique TCR sequences. Rather than drawing on any new phenotypic data, the later analysis identified candidate immune exposures from TCR beta sequences and the way those sequences occurred across donors. On average, over 200,000 unique TCR beta nucleotide sequences were sequenced per donor among 350 to 400 genotyped donors of the cohort, with roughly 19% of those sequences being non-productive. To study patterns of TCR occurrence, a later analysis re-analyzed previously published TCR beta repertoires from 500 to 850 donors and added high-resolution HLA genotyping. Of the roughly 400 genotyped donors, approximately 80% fell in the genetic ancestry cluster associated with self-reported Caucasian donors. Every discovery cohort repertoire had been produced on one sequencing platform. Typing coverage differed by locus: A, B, C, DRB1 and DQB1 were typed in roughly 629-640 donors, DQA1 in 500 to 550, DPA1 in 600 to 610, and DPB1 in roughly 450. Results the study describes overall, beyond this receptor: Because the 87-base-pair reads could not distinguish some IMGT-functional V segments, including TRBV6-2 and TRBV6-3, those segments were excluded. In a later analysis, several top co-occurrence clusters were reported to appear linked to parvovirus B19, influenza, CMV and Epstein-Barr virus. In both the original and validation cohorts, the classifier was reported to diagnose cytomegalovirus status with high specificity and sensitivity. In vitro tests confirmed that a few of the cytomegalovirus-associated TCR beta chains recognize cytomegalovirus antigens. The authors suggested that the approach could potentially be extended to other disease states and immunological phenotypes. In the study, around 160 TCR beta chains were listed as associated with cytomegalovirus. About 17 rarely observed V segments, including chromosome 9 orphons, were excluded from the earlier analysis of about 610 of the donors because counts were too low. Specific HLA alleles were associated with over 15,000 TCR beta sequences at a false discovery rate of 0.05 in a later analysis. Compared with equally common non-associated chains, HLA-associated TCR beta chains in a later analysis were more clonally expanded and had lower generation probabilities. In a later analysis, most CMV-associated TCR beta chains were found to appear HLA-restricted, with HLA associations seemingly driven largely by CMV exposure. A later analysis found that TCR association rates varied across HLA loci, with DRB1 alleles showing the most associated TCRs and HLA-C alleles the fewest. Only TCR beta chains were sequenced in this cohort, and the absence of alpha or paired-chain data limited detectable features. An association between a missense DCLRE1C variant and V-gene and J-gene trimming of TCR beta chains was found in a later genetic analysis and replicated in an independent cohort. In an earlier analysis of around 600 of the donors, most TCR beta V segments were observed in productive rearrangements about 87% or about 30% of the time, broadly matching IMGT annotations. Most TCR sequences were observed very rarely across donors, whereas some public TCRs were present in many individuals. Roughly uniform sequencing depth across donors was assumed in presence/absence analyses, although this assumption may not hold. A later genetic analysis reported fewer N-insertions in productive TCRs among donors in an Asian-associated ancestry cluster than the roughly 650-donor mean. A further reported finding was that TCR beta sequences accurately predicted the HLA-A and HLA-B alleles for most subjects in the first cohort. A cluster of highly shared sequence variants was judged likely to be a technical artifact of the sequencing pipeline. Correlated functional status among segregating V segments might reflect linkage disequilibrium, but an unknown experimental factor could not be ruled out. Immune exposure information for the cohort was limited to CMV serostatus. Strong co-occurrence of HLA alleles, especially DR and DQ, made assigning TCR associations to individual alleles difficult. Because HLA typing was unavailable for some donors at each locus, only the typed subset was used in association tests.

The cohort was made up of 500 to 850 healthy bone marrow donors. All cohort members were sampled while nominally healthy, although unrecorded immune exposures were likely present. The donor was CMV seronegative and was included in the group of a few hundred seronegative cohort members. A peripheral blood sample was collected from each donor, and TCR beta sequencing was performed on peripheral blood mononuclear cells. Genomic DNA extraction from the blood cell samples was performed with the Qiagen DNeasy Blood Extraction Kit. Worth noting for this clone: This receptor's antigen is unknown. Base-call qualities are not available, and no considerably larger clone is one nucleotide away.

The CDR3 goes from the cysteine to the phenylalanine over 14 residues. The read is trimmed to its CDR3 DNA, 42 bases read in frame from base 1. CDR1 and CDR2 are read off the germline V gene as MDHEN and SYDVKM. V is cut by 5 bases and J by 2 bases, and the space between the germline ends is 12 bases. The library relied on the immunoSEQ multiplex PCR assay. For the multiplex PCR, a mixture combining 60 forward primers for TCR Vbeta segments and 13 reverse primers for TCR Jbeta segments was used. The CDR3 region of rearranged TCR beta genes was amplified from genomic DNA by a multiplex PCR assay. The Illumina HiSeq System was used to sequence the amplified TCR beta libraries as 87-base-pair reads. Concerning the study's data processing: A later analysis counted approximately 84 million unique TCR beta chains across the 550 to 800 repertoires, and some 11 million of these chains were shared by at least two donors. To remove PCR and sequencing errors, raw reads were error-corrected and collapsed into unique sequences using a nearest-neighbor algorithm that merged closely related sequences. Alignment of CDR3 sequences to IMGT reference sequences was used to assign V, D and J gene segments. For a sequence to be retained, a match of at least six nucleotides to both a V gene segment and a J gene segment was required. Rearrangements were called productive when the CDR3 lacked stop codons and stayed in frame with V and J; all others were non-productive. CDR3 was defined by IMGT convention, running from the second conserved V-encoded cysteine to the conserved J-encoded phenylalanine. In an earlier analysis of approximately 590 of the donors, sequences lacking an unambiguous match to a single V gene segment were excluded. In an earlier analysis of some 590 of the donors, a V segment was called functional when productive rearrangements were above 56.7%, and segregating when the standard deviation between donors exceeded 5%. A statistical classification framework was built for diagnosing cytomegalovirus status from the catalog of TCR beta chain sequences. A later analysis assigned V and J genes by comparing TCR nucleotide sequences with IMGT/GENE-DB human TR gene sequences. The TCRdist pipeline was used in a later analysis to assign CDR3 sequences and most-parsimonious VDJ recombination scenarios. A later analysis defined each TCR beta chain by its CDR3 amino acid sequence plus V-gene family, and excluded reads lacking a unique V-gene family. To address suspected cross-contamination and a sequencing artifact, a later analysis removed several hundred highly shared, low-generation-probability nucleotide sequences. A later analysis calculated a clonal expansion index for each public chain from normalized within-repertoire ranks of inferred template counts. Generation probabilities in a later analysis came from a VDJ recombination model fitted to out-of-frame rearrangements, and those results were checked against IGoR. In a later analysis, hypergeometric tests were used to score TCR-TCR, TCR-HLA and TCR-CMV co-occurrence, with a repertoire-size bias correction applied to TCR pairs. A later analysis estimated false discovery rates by permuting HLA or CMV assignments 20 times. A later analysis grouped co-occurring TCRs with DBSCAN, adding TCRdist sequence similarity when clustering within HLA-allele-positive subsets. Repertoires with fewer than 30,000 or more than 120,000 public chains were left out of co-occurrence clustering, as were five repertoires with anomalous nucleotide sharing. The immuneACCESS repertoire file appears here via TCRdb, limited to in-frame rearrangements. These files lack a portion of the clones; in checked studies, under half of the deficit traces to unresolved V genes, and the cause of the others is not known. V, J and clone size were drawn from that table, and D and trimming were deduced from the DNA. The sample contains 150,000 or so clones, about 80% of them found a single time. Around 1% of the sample rests with the top ten.

The material sequenced was PBMCs. The sequence came from a middle-aged woman in good health and CMV-seronegative. Recombination joined TRBV28 with TRBJ1-2; TRBD1 might be the D gene, on 5 matching bases. The CDR3 region: CASSRKAGNYGYTF. In nucleotides, the sequence is TGTGCCAGCAGTCGGAAGGCAGGGAACTATGGCTACACCTTC.